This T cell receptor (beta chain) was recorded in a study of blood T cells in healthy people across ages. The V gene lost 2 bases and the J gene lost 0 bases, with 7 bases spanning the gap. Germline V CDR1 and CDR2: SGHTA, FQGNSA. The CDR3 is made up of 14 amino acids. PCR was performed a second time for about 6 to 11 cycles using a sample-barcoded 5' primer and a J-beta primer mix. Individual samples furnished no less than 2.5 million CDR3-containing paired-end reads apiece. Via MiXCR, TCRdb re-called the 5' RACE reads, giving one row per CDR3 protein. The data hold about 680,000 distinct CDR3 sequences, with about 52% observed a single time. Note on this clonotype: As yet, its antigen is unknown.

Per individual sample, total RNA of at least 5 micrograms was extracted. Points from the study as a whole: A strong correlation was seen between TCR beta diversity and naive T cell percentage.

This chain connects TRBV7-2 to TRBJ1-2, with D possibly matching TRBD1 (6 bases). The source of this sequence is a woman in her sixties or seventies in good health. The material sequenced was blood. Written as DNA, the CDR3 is TGTGCCAGCAGCTTAAACAGGGCTAACTATGGCTACACCTTC. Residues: CASSLNRANYGYTF.